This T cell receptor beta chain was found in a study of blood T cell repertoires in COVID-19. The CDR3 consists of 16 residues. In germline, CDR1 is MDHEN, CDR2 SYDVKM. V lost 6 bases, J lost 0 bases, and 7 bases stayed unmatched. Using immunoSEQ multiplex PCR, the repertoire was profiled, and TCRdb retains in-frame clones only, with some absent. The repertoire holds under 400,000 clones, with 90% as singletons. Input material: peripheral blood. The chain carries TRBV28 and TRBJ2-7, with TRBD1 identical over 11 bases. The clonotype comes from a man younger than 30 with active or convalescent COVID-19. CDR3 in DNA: TGTGCCAGCAGAAACTATGGGACAGGGGGCTCCTACGAGCAGTACTTC. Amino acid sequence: CASRNYGTGGSYEQYF.